One sample yielded the 25 T cell receptor beta chains listed below, sequenced in a study of blood T cell repertoires in COVID-19. The assay was immunoSEQ multiplex PCR, and TCRdb's table has in-frame clones only and misses some. In the table there are under 110,000 clones, about 89% of which are singletons. The sample was peripheral blood. All receptors derive from a man aged 45 to 65 with acute or convalescent COVID-19.

This clone turned up a few times. This rearrangement joins TRBV6-4 to TRBJ2-5; TRBD1 matches at 9 bases. Germline values: CDR1 MRHNA, CDR2 SNTAGT. V shed 1 base, J shed 3 bases, and the junction held 6 bases outside the gene matches. The CDR3 loop spans 16 amino acids. CDR3: CASSDWNRGRKETQYF. CDR3 sequence (DNA): TGTGCCAGCAGTGACTGGAACAGGGGGCGTAAAGAGACCCAGTACTTC.

CDR3 in amino acids: CASIGRGPTYEQYF. Written as DNA, the CDR3 is TGTGCCTCCATCGGGCGGGGGCCCACCTACGAGCAGTACTTC. The V and J genes are TRBV2 and TRBJ2-7; possibly TRBD2 for D (7 bases). The CDR3 is 14 amino acids. Deletions cut 11 bases from V and 2 bases from J, with 19 bases between. Germline V CDR1 and CDR2: SNHLY, FYNNEI.

The chain links TRBV19 to TRBJ1-2; no clear D gene. The V end was cut by 3 bases, the J end by 6 bases, with 11 bases between. The CDR3 totals 13 residues. The germline V gene encodes CDR1 LNHDA and CDR2 SQIVND (reference sequence). Here the CDR3 reads CASSMVTTDGYTF. The CDR3 DNA reads TGTGCCAGTAGTATGGTGACTACCGATGGCTACACCTTC.

This chain joins TRBV9 and TRBJ2-7; TRBD1 might be the D (5 bases). Germline V gives CDR1 SGDLS, CDR2 YYNGEE. V dropped 0 bases and J dropped 0 bases, with 10 bases sitting between them. The CDR3 is 15 amino acids. The CDR3 DNA is TGTGCCAGCAGCGTAGGTGGACATAGCTCCTACGAGCAGTACTTC. Translated, it gives CASSVGGHSSYEQYF.

This clone was seen once. The J gene is TRBJ2-3, the V gene TRBV19; 13 bases fit TRBD2. Trimming removed 4 bases from V and 2 bases from J; junction bases left unmatched: 3. This CDR3 has 16 amino acids. Germline V gene lookup returns CDR1 LNHDA and CDR2 SQIVND (reference sequence). This chain's CDR3 is CASSTGLAGVTDTQYF. The CDR3 bases are TGTGCCAGTAGTACTGGACTAGCGGGGGTCACAGATACGCAGTATTTT.

The genes are TRBV15 and TRBJ1-1; D may be TRBD1 (6 bases). Trimming shortened V by 1 base and J by 10 bases, and 16 bases separated the two germline ends. CDR1 is LNHNV and CDR2 is YYDKDF in the germline V gene (reference sequence). This CDR3 is 14 amino acids long. The chain's CDR3 is CATSRVSQGSAAFF. Here the CDR3 DNA reads TGTGCCACCAGCAGAGTCTCACAGGGATCAGCAGCTTTCTTT.

This clone was found a few times. V usage is TRBV3-1 (or the pseudogene TRBV3-2) and J usage is TRBJ2-1; the match to TRBD1 covers 7 bases. Germline CDR1 is LGHDT and CDR2 is YNNKEL (reference sequence). The CDR3 is made up of 18 amino acids. Trimming at V came to 3 bases and at J to 0 bases, leaving 11 bases not matched to a gene. The CDR3 protein is CASSHYLTGFSSYNEQFF. The CDR3 coding sequence is TGTGCCAGCAGCCACTATTTGACAGGGTTTAGCTCCTACAATGAGCAGTTCTTC.

The chain uses TRBV5-1 and TRBJ1-1; possible D gene TRBD1, 5 bases. With 7 bases removed from V and 1 base from J, the gap between germline ends came to 11 bases. Looked up from germline, CDR1 is SGHRS and CDR2 is YFSETQ. The CDR3 has 13 residues. The CDR3 DNA reads TGCGCCAGCGGAGGGCAGGGGAACACTGAAGCTTTCTTT. This sequence encodes CASGGQGNTEAFF.

In its sample, this clone was seen a few times. CDR3 protein: CASRKTGSTQPQHF. The CDR3 nucleotides read TGTGCCAGCAGGAAGACAGGGTCAACACAGCCCCAGCATTTT. The rearrangement links TRBV28 to TRBJ1-5; 7 bases align to TRBD1. J was trimmed by 7 bases and V by 6 bases; bases with no gene match: 9. The CDR3 runs to 14 residues. Germline assignment: CDR1 MDHEN and CDR2 SYDVKM.

The gene calls are TRBV6-5 and TRBJ2-6; tentatively, D is TRBD1 (5 bases). The V end was cut by 2 bases, the J end by 2 bases, with 7 bases between. Germline V gene lookup returns CDR1 MNHEY and CDR2 SVGAGI. The CDR3 totals 15 residues. The CDR3 coding sequence is TGTGCCAGCAGTTACCCGGACACTGGGGCCAACGTCCTGACTTTC. Encoded protein: CASSYPDTGANVLTF.

This clone has just a few counts. V and J are TRBV14 and TRBJ1-1; D gene ambiguous. The CDR3 sequence is 13 residues long. Germline V CDR1 and CDR2: SGHDN, FVKESK. V was clipped by 6 bases and J by 1 base, with 9 bases between them. The DNA for the CDR3 is TGTGCCAGCAGTATCGTTCCGAACACTGAAGCTTTCTTT. This gives the protein CASSIVPNTEAFF.

The chain recombines TRBV7-3 with TRBJ2-1, with 7 nucleotides matching TRBD2. The germline V gene has CDR1 SGHTA and CDR2 FQGTGA. The CDR3 loop spans 16 amino acids. V lost 1 base to trimming and J lost 3 bases; unmatched junction nucleotides: 6. CDR3 nucleotide sequence: TGTGCCAGCAGCTTAATAGGGCGGGGGTACTACAATGAGCAGTTCTTC. Amino acid sequence: CASSLIGRGYYNEQFF.

This chain links TRBV7-9 with TRBJ2-5; the D gene is possibly TRBD2 (7 bases). Deletions cut 5 bases from V and 5 bases from J, with 18 bases between. CDR3 length: 15 amino acids. The germline V gene has CDR1 SEHNR and CDR2 FQNEAQ (reference sequence). CDR3 sequence reads: CASSTTGGPAETQYF. In DNA form, the CDR3 reads TGTGCCAGCAGCACAACCGGGGGGCCGGCGGAGACCCAGTACTTC.

The gene calls are TRBV6-5 and TRBJ1-3; D gene ambiguous. V lost 7 bases and J 0 bases, leaving 13 bases between the germline ends. Germline V gene lookup returns CDR1 MNHEY and CDR2 SVGAGI. The CDR3 sequence is 15 residues long. DNA for the CDR3: TGTGCCAGCAAGCAGGACGGGAACTCTGGAAACACCATATATTTT. The encoded protein is CASKQDGNSGNTIYF.

Only one count was recorded for this clone. This CDR3 reads CASSQDRWAGGTYEQYF. In DNA form, the CDR3 reads TGTGCCAGCAGCCAAGATCGTTGGGCAGGGGGGACCTACGAGCAGTACTTC. The chain couples TRBV14 to TRBJ2-7, with D tentatively TRBD1 (7 bases). The CDR3 contains 17 residues. Germline-derived CDR1 and CDR2 are SGHDN and FVKESK. V was clipped by 0 bases and J by 2 bases, with 17 bases between them. Together with reference TRBV14 and TRBJ2-7, the CDR3 gives the full variable domain: EAGVTQFPSHSVIEKGQTVTLRCDPISGHDNLYWYRRVMGKEIKFLLHFVKESKQDESGMPNNRFLAERTGGTYSTLKVQPAELEDSGVYFCASSQDRWAGGTYEQYFGPGTRLTVT.

This clone appeared a single time. The genes are TRBV6-5 and TRBJ2-6; 7 bases agree with TRBD1. CDR1 and CDR2 (germline): MNHEY, SVGAGI. The CDR3 has 15 amino acids. Trimming removed 6 bases from V and 5 bases from J; junction bases left unmatched: 7. The CDR3 sequence: CASSSDRARANVLTF. The CDR3 coding sequence is TGTGCCAGCAGCTCCGACAGGGCGAGGGCCAACGTCCTGACTTTC.

This rearrangement joins TRBV6-1 to TRBJ1-1; the D gene is possibly TRBD1 (6 bases). Deletions cut 3 bases from V and 0 bases from J, with 8 bases between. The germline gives CDR1 MNHNS, CDR2 SASEGT. The CDR3 is 14 amino acids. CDR3 sequence: CASSDRTVNTEAFF. In DNA form, the CDR3 reads TGTGCCAGCAGTGACCGGACAGTGAACACTGAAGCTTTCTTT.

This clone has just one count. The chain couples TRBV15 to TRBJ1-3; D ambiguous. The germline gives CDR1 LNHNV, CDR2 YYDKDF (reference sequence). V lost 2 bases and J 1 base, leaving 6 bases between the germline ends. The CDR3 runs 14 residues. The CDR3 sequence: CATSRSGSGNTIYF. The CDR3 bases are TGTGCCACCAGCAGATCGGGTTCTGGAAACACCATATATTTT.

This chain uses TRBV7-2 with TRBJ1-1, with 7 bases that match TRBD1. The CDR3 totals 14 residues. V was pared by 5 bases and J by 1 base, with 4 bases of the junction left unmatched. Germline CDR1 is SGHTA and CDR2 is FQGNSA. CDR3 protein: CASSQGTANTEAFF. DNA of the CDR3: TGTGCCAGCAGCCAAGGGACAGCGAACACTGAAGCTTTCTTT.

The chain uses TRBV6-6 and TRBJ1-2; no clear D. This CDR3 comprises 14 residues. V lost 5 bases to trimming and J lost 4 bases, with 14 bases between them. CDR1 and CDR2 from the germline V gene are MNHNY and SVGAGI (reference sequence). The CDR3 spells CASSEVGGRYGYTF. The DNA of the CDR3 is TGTGCCAGCAGTGAGGTAGGAGGGCGCTATGGCTACACCTTC.

CDR3 DNA: TGTGCCAGCAGCTCGCGGACAGGGGACTACGAGCAGTACTTC. Amino acids: CASSSRTGDYEQYF. The chain joins TRBV13 to TRBJ2-7, with 9 bases identical to TRBD1. Trimming cost V 4 bases and J 3 bases; bases outside gene matches: 4. Germline-derived CDR1 and CDR2 are PRHDT and FYEKMQ (reference sequence). The CDR3 is made up of 14 amino acids.

The chain is built from TRBV11-3 and TRBJ2-2; TRBD2 might be the D (6 bases). Germline CDR1 SGHNT, CDR2 YENEEA. V gave up 2 bases and J gave up 6 bases, with 13 bases separating them. The CDR3 extends over 15 amino acids. CDR3 in DNA: TGTGCCAGCAGCTTACCCATAGGAGGGGCCGGGGAGCTGTTTTTT. Protein sequence: CASSLPIGGAGELFF. Filled out from reference TRBV11-3 and TRBJ2-2, the complete variable domain reads EAGVVQSPRYKIIEKKQPVAFWCNPISGHNTLYWYLQNLGQGPELLIRYENEEAVDDSQLPKDRFSAERLKGVDSTLKIQPAELGDSAVYLCASSLPIGGAGELFFGEGSRLTVL.

This clone has only a few counts. The gene calls are TRBV5-4 and TRBJ2-2; D remains ambiguous. Looked up from germline, CDR1 is SGHNT and CDR2 is YYREEE (reference sequence). The V end was cut by 0 bases, the J end by 1 base, with 4 bases between. The CDR3 runs 14 residues. The CDR3 coding sequence is TGTGCCAGCAGCTTGGAGCAGAACACCGGGGAGCTGTTTTTT. Its protein is CASSLEQNTGELFF. The full variable domain, in which reference TRBV5-4 and TRBJ2-2 provide the parts outside the CDR3, is ETGVTQSPTHLIKTRGQQVTLRCSSQSGHNTVSWYQQALGQGPQFIFQYYREEENGRGNFPPRFSGLQFPNYSSELNVNALELDDSALYLCASSLEQNTGELFFGEGSRLTVL.

The DNA of the CDR3 is TGTGCCAGTAGCAGGGGGTCGTTCTCCTACGAGCAGTACTTC. It yields the protein CASSRGSFSYEQYF. This chain links TRBV9 with TRBJ2-7, with 7 positions matching TRBD1. Germline CDR1 SGDLS, CDR2 YYNGEE. The CDR3 runs to 14 residues. V lost 8 bases, J lost 0 bases, and 8 bases stayed unmatched.

The J gene is TRBJ1-5, the V gene TRBV12-3 or TRBV12-4; D is unclear. The ends were cut back, 6 bases at V and 7 bases at J, with 10 bases in the middle. This CDR3 spans 12 amino acids. CDR3 nucleotide sequence: TGTGCCAGCAGGACCGGGGAGCAGCCCCAGCATTTT. The encoded protein is CASRTGEQPQHF.